The 10 T cell receptor beta chains listed next were all sequenced from one sample in a study of graft-versus-host responses after intestinal transplantation. Here immunoSEQ multiplex PCR was the method, and the copy in TCRdb shows in-frame clones only, minus some. This sample has 35,000 to 55,000 clones, with approximately 95% found just once. Sequencing was performed on PBMCs, taken around 820 days after a first intestinal transplant, on the day of a second. These receptors all stem from a human patient who received an intestinal transplant, so some T cells may come from the graft donor.

The count of this clone is one. This sequence joins TRBV5-6 and TRBJ1-1; maybe TRBD1 (6 bases). Germline CDR1 and CDR2: SGHDT and YYEEEE. This CDR3 has 16 amino acids. Trimming took off 3 bases at V and 2 bases at J, with 17 bases between the two ends. CDR3 sequence reads: CASSWPGAGRNTEAFF. The CDR3 DNA sequence: TGTGCCAGCAGCTGGCCGGGGGCAGGGCGCAACACTGAAGCTTTCTTT.

This chain connects TRBV9 to TRBJ1-4; D uncertain. V was trimmed by 4 bases and J by 5 bases, leaving 9 bases between them. The CDR3 is 13 amino acids. Germline V gene data show CDR1 as SGDLS and CDR2 as YYNGEE. The CDR3 reads CASSPQLNEKLFF. As DNA, the CDR3 is TGTGCCAGCAGCCCCCAACTGAATGAAAAACTGTTTTTT.

The rearrangement joins TRBV29-1 to TRBJ2-3; 7 bases line up with TRBD2. Per germline, CDR1 SQVTM and CDR2 ANQGSEA. The CDR3 spans 17 residues. V lost 0 bases to trimming and J lost 11 bases; unmatched junction nucleotides: 20. CDR3 region: CSVEDGLREARPRGQYF. CDR3 nucleotides: TGCAGCGTTGAAGATGGATTACGGGAGGCACGACCTCGGGGGCAGTATTTT.

In this sample, this clone turned up once. The J gene is TRBJ2-3, the V gene TRBV28; D gene ambiguous. Looked up from germline, CDR1 is MDHEN and CDR2 is SYDVKM. The CDR3 length is 14 residues. Trimming stripped 4 bases from V and 5 bases from J, with 13 bases between. The CDR3 reads CASSSGSPVDTQYF. CDR3 bases: TGTGCCAGCAGTTCCGGGTCTCCGGTAGATACGCAGTATTTT.

The J gene is TRBJ1-5, the V gene TRBV19; a possible D gene is TRBD1 (5 bases). V was cut by 3 bases and J by 0 bases, with 12 bases left in between. Per the germline V gene, CDR1 is LNHDA and CDR2 is SQIVND (reference sequence). This CDR3 spans 16 amino acids. The CDR3 reads CASSMYTGRSNQPQHF. CDR3 sequence (DNA): TGTGCCAGTAGTATGTATACAGGTCGTAGCAATCAGCCCCAGCATTTT.

The CDR3 protein is CASSHPAGRATSYEQYF. The CDR3 region has the DNA TGCGCCAGCAGCCATCCCGCCGGACGGGCAACATCCTACGAGCAGTACTTC. The chain uses TRBV4-1 and TRBJ2-7, with no clear D. CDR3 length equals 17 residues. The V gene lost 3 bases and the J gene lost 1 base, with 19 bases spanning the gap. The germline gives CDR1 MGHRA, CDR2 YSYEKL.

The table lists this clone with a count of one. The J gene is TRBJ1-1, the V gene TRBV30; no clear D. CDR1 and CDR2 from the germline V gene are GTSNPN and SVGIG (reference sequence). This CDR3 comprises 12 residues. Trimming left V 4 bases short and J 4 bases short, with 10 bases between. CDR3 loop: CAWTLTGTEAFF. The CDR3 DNA reads as TGTGCCTGGACATTGACTGGCACTGAAGCTTTCTTT.

This clone was seen just once. The V and J genes are TRBV7-9 and TRBJ2-3; the match to TRBD2 covers 8 bases. CDR3 size: 16 residues. CDR1 is SEHNR, CDR2 FQNEAQ, per germline (reference sequence). With 1 base clipped from V and 4 bases from J, the junction kept 7 bases outside the gene matches. CDR3 loop: CASSLVDAGGSDTQYF. The DNA for the CDR3 is TGTGCCAGCAGCTTAGTCGACGCGGGAGGATCAGATACGCAGTATTTT.

This chain links TRBV30 with TRBJ1-5; D is uncertain. Germline loops: CDR1 GTSNPN, CDR2 SVGIG (reference sequence). The V gene lost 3 bases and the J gene lost 5 bases, with 14 bases spanning the gap. The CDR3 loop spans 14 amino acids. The CDR3: CAWSTDGLYQPQHF. For the CDR3, the DNA is TGTGCCTGGAGCACCGACGGGCTCTATCAGCCCCAGCATTTT.

J is TRBJ1-5 and V is TRBV11-2; D is unresolved. V lost 0 bases to trimming and J lost 5 bases, with 8 bases between them. The CDR3 runs 14 residues. Looked up from germline, CDR1 is SGHAT and CDR2 is FQNNGV. CDR3 loop: CASSLEWRDQPQHF. As DNA, the CDR3 is TGTGCCAGCAGCTTAGAATGGCGGGATCAGCCCCAGCATTTT.